The T cell receptor beta chain described here comes from a study of blood T cell repertoires in COVID-19. Study-level information: Donors in the United States, Italy and Spain gave samples during acute or convalescent COVID-19.

Per germline, CDR1 SEHNR and CDR2 FQNEAQ (reference sequence). This CDR3 has 15 residues. With 4 bases removed from V and 0 bases from J, the gap between germline ends came to 10 bases. In the original processing: How many nucleated cells were present was estimated from reference gene primer amplification. Libraries were prepared by immunoSEQ multiplex PCR; TCRdb keeps only in-frame clonotypes and omits some of them. That table supplies the V and J calls and clone size; D and trimming were determined from the DNA. Found here are some 310,000 clones, about nine tenths of them singletons; the top ten hold 2.9%.

The sequence derives from a young woman with COVID-19, enrolled during active disease. Input material: peripheral blood. The rearrangement joins TRBV7-9 to TRBJ1-3, with D unclear. For the CDR3, the DNA is TGTGCCAGCAGCTCCGCTGGGCCCTCTGGAAACACCATATATTTT. Translating gives CASSSAGPSGNTIYF.